This passage covers 10 T cell receptor beta chains from one sample sequenced in a study of post-analysis software for immune sequencing data. Study-level points and caveats: About five TRBV segments, including TRBV5-6, TRBV5-1 and TRBV20-1, were more frequent in patients than controls.

The TCR beta cDNA libraries contained unique molecular identifiers. TCRdb reanalysed the PCR reads using MiXCR and keeps one entry per CDR3 protein. The data contain 650,000 to 850,000 distinct CDR3 sequences, around 53% of them singletons. These receptors have no known antigen. The sequenced material came from blood. These receptors all come from a girl between 10 and 17 years old with multiple sclerosis.

The chain uses TRBV7-9 and TRBJ2-1; D gene unclear. V lost 5 bases to trimming and J lost 5 bases, with 16 bases between them. The CDR3 length is 15 residues. Per germline, CDR1 SEHNR and CDR2 FQNEAQ (reference sequence). CDR3 amino acids: CASSPHMGKDNEQFF. In DNA form, the CDR3 reads TGTGCCAGCAGCCCCCACATGGGGAAAGACAATGAGCAGTTCTTC.

The genes are TRBV12-3 or TRBV12-4 and TRBJ2-1, with D maybe TRBD1 (6 bases). The CDR3 is made up of 15 amino acids. V was clipped by 10 bases and J by 1 base, with 17 bases between them. The CDR3 DNA reads TGTGCCACGGGTCAAAAGGGGGTGTCCTACAATGAGCAGTTCTTC. It yields the protein CATGQKGVSYNEQFF.

The chain is built from TRBV7-6 and TRBJ2-7, with TRBD1 matching 8 bases. The CDR3 extends over 15 amino acids. Germline V gives CDR1 SGHVS, CDR2 FNYEAQ. The junction had 10 bases not matched to a gene; V was cut back by 5 bases and J by 4 bases. For the CDR3, the DNA is TGTGCCAGCAGCACTACCCCGGACAGGGCATACGAGCAGTACTTC. Translating gives CASSTTPDRAYEQYF. Full variable domain (missing parts from reference TRBV7-6 and TRBJ2-7): GAGVSQSPRYKVTKRGQDVALRCDPISGHVSLYWYRQALGQGPEFLTYFNYEAQQDKSGLPNDRFSAERPEGSISTLTIQRTEQRDSAMYRCASSTTPDRAYEQYFGPGTRLTVT.

This chain connects TRBV7-6 to TRBJ1-2, with 11 bases matching TRBD1. Looked up from germline, CDR1 is SGHVS and CDR2 is FNYEAQ. The CDR3 runs to 19 residues. V shed 5 bases, J shed 4 bases, and the junction held 18 bases outside the gene matches. CDR3 protein: CASSRTPSDRGREAYGYTF. The CDR3 DNA sequence: TGTGCCAGCAGCCGAACTCCTTCGGACAGGGGGCGTGAAGCCTATGGCTACACCTTC.

The sample holds a few counts of this clonotype. The V gene is TRBV5-1, the J gene TRBJ2-1; D is uncertain. CDR3 length equals 13 residues. The germline V gene has CDR1 SGHRS and CDR2 YFSETQ. The V end lost 5 bases, the J end lost 1 base, and 7 bases lay between the germline ends. The CDR3 sequence: CASRRASYNEQFF. The CDR3 DNA follows: TGCGCCAGCAGAAGGGCATCCTACAATGAGCAGTTCTTC.

The V gene is TRBV25-1, the J gene TRBJ2-4, with 7 bases matching TRBD1. In germline, CDR1 is MGHDK, CDR2 SYGVNS. V shed 5 bases, J shed 5 bases, and the junction held 12 bases outside the gene matches. CDR3 size: 16 residues. For the CDR3, the DNA is TGTGCCAGCAGTCCAAGCCCTCCAACAGGGGAAAACATTCAGTACTTC. Translation gives CASSPSPPTGENIQYF.

This clonotype was detected only a few times. This rearrangement joins TRBV29-1 to TRBJ2-1, with TRBD2 matching over 8 bases. The CDR3 spans 13 residues. Germline-derived CDR1 and CDR2 are SQVTM and ANQGSEA. Losses at the gene ends were 4 bases for V and 9 bases for J; bases not matched to a gene: 8. Here the CDR3 DNA reads TGCAGCGTTGGCCGGGAGGGCCGGGGTGAGCAGTTCTTC. Residues: CSVGREGRGEQFF.

Of note for this clonotype: The conserved final phenylalanine or tryptophan is absent from the CDR3, which likely points to a read error. V usage is TRBV29-1 and J usage is TRBJ2-5; 9 positions agree with TRBD2. Germline V gene data show CDR1 as SQVTM and CDR2 as ANQGSEA. The junction had 13 bases not matched to a gene; V was cut back by 4 bases and J by 4 bases. The length of the CDR3 is 16 residues. CDR3 sequence: CSVGEIPLAGLETQYV. CDR3 nucleotide sequence: TGCAGCGTTGGGGAAATCCCCCTAGCGGGATTAGAGACCCAGTACGTC.

The chain links TRBV20-1 to TRBJ1-5; tentatively, D is TRBD1 (5 bases). Looked up from germline, CDR1 is DFQATT and CDR2 is SNEGSKA (reference sequence). Trimming removed 2 bases from V and 4 bases from J, with 12 bases in between. This CDR3 spans 14 amino acids. The CDR3 coding sequence is TGCAGTGCTAGAATTCAGGGAGGTAATCAGCCCCAGCATTTT. Translated, it gives CSARIQGGNQPQHF.

This chain links TRBV7-9 with TRBJ2-7, with 7 bases that match TRBD1. V gave up 5 bases and J gave up 2 bases; unmatched junction bases: 3. The CDR3 length is 13 residues. The germline gives CDR1 SEHNR, CDR2 FQNEAQ (reference sequence). The CDR3 DNA reads TGTGCCAGCAGCCGGGGACAGCCCTACGAGCAGTACTTC. Protein product: CASSRGQPYEQYF.